This passage covers 3 T cell receptor beta chains from one sample sequenced in a study of identical twins. Using its own MiXCR run on the 5' RACE reads, TCRdb lists one record per CDR3 protein. The sample yields about 520,000 distinct CDR3 sequences, 22% seen once. The sample was also linked to a second study, of T cells expressing NK-cell markers.

The sample taken for sequencing was CD4+ T cells sorted from blood. The origin of the receptors is a woman aged 18-35 years in good health.

This clonotype turned up a few times. CDR3 sequence: CASSFGTGEYEQFF. In nucleotides, the CDR3 is TGTGCCAGCAGCTTTGGGACAGGGGAGTATGAGCAGTTCTTC. V gene TRBV5-5 combines with J gene TRBJ2-1, with 10 bases fitting TRBD1. CDR3 length: 14 residues. Germline values: CDR1 SGHKS, CDR2 YYEKEE (reference sequence). V shed 2 bases, J shed 8 bases, and the junction held 4 bases outside the gene matches.

This clonotype has at least ten counts. The chain combines TRBV18 with TRBJ2-5; 10 bases match TRBD1. Germline trimming cut 8 bases from V and 3 bases from J; bases unmatched to any gene: 6. The CDR3 is made up of 14 amino acids. CDR1 KGHSH and CDR2 LQKENI come from the germline V gene. The CDR3 region is CASSPGTGEETQYF. CDR3 coding DNA: TGTGCCAGCAGTCCAGGGACAGGGGAAGAGACCCAGTACTTC.

This clonotype was recorded a few times. The chain employs TRBV3-1 and TRBJ1-4; D is undetermined. The V end lost 0 bases, the J end lost 2 bases, and 7 bases lay between the germline ends. This CDR3 is 15 amino acids long. The germline V gene has CDR1 LGHDT and CDR2 YNNKEL (reference sequence). The chain's CDR3 is CASSQEDATNEKLFF. The CDR3 coding sequence is TGTGCCAGCAGCCAAGAGGACGCTACTAATGAAAAACTGTTTTTT.